Listed here are 12 T cell receptor beta chains from one sample, sequenced in a study of blood T cell repertoires in COVID-19. Repertoires were generated with immunoSEQ multiplex PCR, while TCRdb's copy carries only in-frame clones and drops some. The table records 270,000 or so clones, roughly 88% of them present only once. Source material: PBMCs or T cells enriched from blood (not recorded which). These receptors all stem from a woman aged 40-49 years with acute COVID-19.

This chain uses TRBV7-2 with TRBJ2-7, with D possibly TRBD1 on 5 matching bases. The CDR3 is made up of 15 amino acids. Trimming pared 1 base from V and 2 bases from J, leaving 12 bases between. Per the germline V gene, CDR1 is SGHTA and CDR2 is FQGNSA. Here the CDR3 DNA reads TGTGCCAGCAGCTTAGAGAGGACACCAGCCTACGAGCAGTACTTC. It encodes CASSLERTPAYEQYF.

The chain links TRBV5-1 to TRBJ2-2; 8 nucleotides align to TRBD2. Germline values: CDR1 SGHRS, CDR2 YFSETQ. This CDR3 spans 15 amino acids. The trim removed 4 bases at V and 3 bases at J, leaving 5 bases unmatched. The CDR3 DNA reads as TGCGCCAGCAGCCGTCTCGGGGGGGACACCGGGGAGCTGTTTTTT. This translates into CASSRLGGDTGELFF.

The chain employs TRBV27 and TRBJ2-1; 10 bases are a match to TRBD2. With 5 bases clipped from V and 7 bases from J, the junction kept 14 bases outside the gene matches. The CDR3 spans 17 residues. Germline assignment: CDR1 MNHEY and CDR2 SMNVEV (reference sequence). CDR3 protein: CASSLSGLAGVRNEQFF. CDR3 nucleotide sequence: TGTGCCAGCAGTCTCTCTGGGCTAGCGGGAGTTCGGAATGAGCAGTTCTTC.

The CDR3 DNA reads TGTGCCAGCAGCTTTGAGGCGAACACTGAAGCTTTCTTT. Translating gives CASSFEANTEAFF. This chain joins TRBV7-9 and TRBJ1-1; D unclear. The germline gives CDR1 SEHNR, CDR2 FQNEAQ (reference sequence). V was trimmed by 3 bases and J by 1 base, leaving 6 bases between them. This CDR3 has 13 residues.

This clone was counted between two and nine times. This chain links TRBV7-2 with TRBJ2-2; D uncertain. The CDR3 covers 13 residues. CDR1 and CDR2 (germline): SGHTA, FQGNSA. Trimming cost V 5 bases and J 5 bases, with 9 bases left between them. In DNA, the CDR3 is TGTGCCAGCAGCCCCCACTCGACCGGGGAGCTGTTTTTT. Amino acids: CASSPHSTGELFF.

This clone was detected ten times or more. The chain combines TRBV4-1 with TRBJ2-4; 14 nucleotides line up with TRBD2. Trimming took 5 bases from V and 3 from J; bases not matched to a gene: 12. The CDR3 is 19 amino acids. In germline, CDR1 is MGHRA, CDR2 YSYEKL. The CDR3 sequence is CASSTLGLAGVDGKNIQYF. CDR3 bases: TGCGCCAGCAGCACCCTGGGACTAGCGGGAGTGGATGGCAAAAACATTCAGTACTTC.

The J gene is TRBJ2-2, the V gene TRBV6-5; D ambiguous. The CDR3 consists of 12 residues. The germline V gene encodes CDR1 MNHEY and CDR2 SVGAGI. V shed 8 bases and J shed 5 bases, with 9 bases lying between them. CDR3 nucleotides: TGTGCCAGCCGACTCGTGACCGGGGAGCTGTTTTTT. Protein sequence: CASRLVTGELFF.

The chain is built from TRBV2 and TRBJ2-2; no definite D call. This CDR3 contains 14 residues. Germline V gives CDR1 SNHLY, CDR2 FYNNEI. V dropped 4 bases and J dropped 4 bases, with 10 bases sitting between them. Here the CDR3 reads CASSGHAGTGELFF. The CDR3, as DNA: TGTGCCAGCAGTGGGCACGCTGGCACCGGGGAGCTGTTTTTT.

As DNA, the CDR3 is TGTGCCAGCAGCAGCCTCGGGTCGAGCTCCTACGAGCAGTACTTC. Translation: CASSSLGSSSYEQYF. J is TRBJ2-7 and V is TRBV11-2; D is unclear. The V gene lost 5 bases and the J gene lost 0 bases, with 14 bases spanning the gap. This CDR3 has 15 residues. Germline V gives CDR1 SGHAT, CDR2 FQNNGV.

This sequence joins TRBV11-3 and TRBJ1-6, with D possibly matching TRBD1 (6 bases). This CDR3 region has 16 residues. The germline V and J ends were trimmed by 5 bases and 7 bases, with 18 bases remaining between them. CDR1 and CDR2 from the germline V gene are SGHNT and YENEEA. The CDR3 region is CASSATYRERNSPLHF. DNA for the CDR3: TGTGCCAGCAGCGCCACTTACAGGGAGAGGAATTCACCCCTCCACTTT.

V gene TRBV27 combines with J gene TRBJ2-3, with TRBD2 matching 8 bases. Losses at the gene ends were 5 bases for V and 7 bases for J; bases not matched to a gene: 14. CDR1 and CDR2 from the germline V gene are MNHEY and SMNVEV (reference sequence). The length of the CDR3 is 16 residues. CDR3 residues: CASSPLGAGGSYTQYF. The CDR3, as DNA: TGTGCCAGCAGTCCCCTAGGGGCGGGAGGTTCATATACGCAGTATTTT.

This clone was picked up a small number of times. The chain combines TRBV3-1 (or the pseudogene TRBV3-2) with TRBJ2-3; D is perhaps TRBD2 (6 bases). V lost 3 bases to trimming and J lost 4 bases, with 14 bases between them. The CDR3 totals 15 residues. Germline V gene lookup returns CDR1 LGHDT and CDR2 YNNKEL (reference sequence). CDR3 residues: CASSHAGQGPDTQYF. DNA of the CDR3: TGTGCCAGCAGCCATGCGGGGCAAGGGCCAGATACGCAGTATTTT.